What follows are 25 T cell receptor beta chains derived from one specimen sequenced in a study of blood T cell repertoires in COVID-19. TCRdb's table, derived via immunoSEQ multiplex PCR, lists solely in-frame clones and lacks some. The sample holds around 250,000 clones, around 81% seen once. Sequencing used peripheral blood. All receptors come from a man younger than 40 who had recovered from COVID-19.

This clone was counted once. The rearrangement links TRBV2 to TRBJ2-3; TRBD2 agrees at 8 bases. There are 17 residues in the CDR3. Germline CDR1 is SNHLY and CDR2 is FYNNEI. The junction had 13 bases not matched to a gene; V was cut back by 8 bases and J by 0 bases. Here the CDR3 DNA reads TGTGCCAGCTCCTTCTTCGGGGGGGTGTCTAGCACAGATACGCAGTATTTT. Translated, it gives CASSFFGGVSSTDTQYF.

The J gene is TRBJ2-1, the V gene TRBV6-5, with D perhaps matching TRBD1 (6 bases). There are 12 residues in the CDR3. The V and J ends lost 4 bases and 9 bases respectively, with 10 bases between them. Germline assignment: CDR1 MNHEY and CDR2 SVGAGI. The CDR3 protein is CASSSGQAEQFF. The CDR3 DNA is TGTGCCAGCAGTTCGGGACAAGCTGAGCAGTTCTTC.

V gene TRBV19 combines with J gene TRBJ2-2, with a possible D match to TRBD2 (6 bases). V lost 3 bases to trimming and J lost 4 bases, with 9 bases between them. The CDR3 runs 14 residues. Germline V lookup: CDR1 LNHDA, CDR2 SQIVND (reference sequence). As DNA, the CDR3 is TGTGCCAGTAGTATTGGGGGGAGCACCGGGGAGCTGTTTTTT. Translated: CASSIGGSTGELFF.

The gene calls are TRBV12-3 or TRBV12-4 and TRBJ2-7; D is possibly TRBD1 (6 bases). The germline V and J ends were trimmed by 6 bases and 3 bases, with 9 bases remaining between them. This CDR3 is built from 12 residues. The CDR3 is CASSQQGYEQYV. CDR3 in DNA: TGTGCCAGCAGCCAACAGGGCTACGAGCAGTACGTC.

V is TRBV28 and J is TRBJ1-1; the match to TRBD1 covers 9 bases. The CDR3 loop spans 15 amino acids. J gave up 5 bases and V 6 bases, and 10 bases lay outside the gene matches. Germline assignment: CDR1 MDHEN and CDR2 SYDVKM. CDR3 nucleotide sequence: TGTGCCAGCAGCGCCTCCGGGACAGGGAGAACTGAAGCTTTCTTT. Translation: CASSASGTGRTEAFF.

The genes are TRBV5-8 and TRBJ2-2; 7 bases agree with TRBD2. With 4 bases clipped from V and 7 bases from J, the junction kept 4 bases outside the gene matches. The germline V gene encodes CDR1 SGHTS and CDR2 YDEGEE. The CDR3 loop spans 13 amino acids. CDR3 amino acids: CASSARGVGELFF. Here the CDR3 DNA reads TGTGCCAGCAGCGCACGGGGGGTCGGGGAGCTGTTTTTT.

This chain connects TRBV5-1 to TRBJ2-2, with TRBD1 identical over 8 bases. V lost 3 bases, J lost 4 bases, and 5 bases stayed unmatched. The germline V gene encodes CDR1 SGHRS and CDR2 YFSETQ. The CDR3 has 15 residues. CDR3 sequence reads: CASSSPDRGTGELFF. The CDR3 DNA sequence: TGCGCCAGCAGCTCACCTGACAGGGGCACCGGGGAGCTGTTTTTT. Filled out from reference TRBV5-1 and TRBJ2-2, the complete variable domain reads KAGVTQTPRYLIKTRGQQVTLSCSPISGHRSVSWYQQTPGQGLQFLFEYFSETQRNKGNFPGRFSGRQFSNSRSEMNVSTLELGDSALYLCASSSPDRGTGELFFGEGSRLTVL.

V gene TRBV19 combines with J gene TRBJ2-1; TRBD2 might be the D (5 bases). There are 15 residues in the CDR3. Trimming pared 1 base from V and 4 bases from J, leaving 11 bases between. CDR1 is LNHDA and CDR2 is SQIVND in the germline V gene (reference sequence). CDR3 DNA sequence: TGTGCCAGTAGTATAGGATGGGAGATTTACAATGAGCAGTTCTTC. Protein sequence: CASSIGWEIYNEQFF.

This clone was observed a few times. The V gene is TRBV29-1, the J gene TRBJ1-2; 10 bases line up with TRBD1. The V gene end was trimmed by 8 bases and the J gene end by 2 bases; junction bases not matched to a gene: 5. The germline V gene encodes CDR1 SQVTM and CDR2 ANQGSEA. The CDR3 extends over 13 amino acids. The CDR3 spells CSTTDRGNYGYTF. CDR3 DNA: TGCAGCACCACGGACAGGGGGAACTATGGCTACACCTTC.

The V and J genes are TRBV7-3 and TRBJ2-6, with D unresolved. The CDR3 spans 15 residues. The germline V gene has CDR1 SGHTA and CDR2 FQGTGA. Trimming took 5 bases from V and 4 from J, leaving 12 bases between them. The CDR3 nucleotides read TGTGCCAGCAGCCTAAGGGCCCCCGGGGCCAACGTCCTGACTTTC. This sequence encodes CASSLRAPGANVLTF.

The chain couples TRBV25-1 to TRBJ1-2; a weak D match, TRBD1 (5 bases). The CDR3 has 14 amino acids. The ends were cut back, 4 bases at V and 4 bases at J, with 13 bases in the middle. Germline-derived CDR1 and CDR2 are MGHDK and SYGVNS. The CDR3 DNA reads TGTGCCAGCAGTGGAAGAACGGGGGTCTATGGCTACACCTTC. Amino acids: CASSGRTGVYGYTF.

Here the CDR3 DNA reads TGTGCCAGCAGCCATGGTCGGGGAGGGGTGTACGGGGAGCTGTTTTTT. This codes for CASSHGRGGVYGELFF. The V and J genes are TRBV3-1 (or the pseudogene TRBV3-2) and TRBJ2-2; the match to TRBD2 covers 7 bases. CDR3 length: 16 amino acids. V gave up 3 bases and J gave up 7 bases; unmatched junction bases: 11. Germline V gene data show CDR1 as LGHDT and CDR2 as YNNKEL (reference sequence).

This chain links TRBV6-4 with TRBJ1-2, with no clear D. V lost 2 bases, J lost 7 bases, and 11 bases lay in between. The CDR3 runs to 13 residues. Germline V gene sequence: CDR1 MRHNA, CDR2 SNTAGT. The DNA for the CDR3 is TGTGCCAGCAGTGACGGTGCGTCTAGTGGCTACACCTTC. Its translation: CASSDGASSGYTF.

This clone has more than one count but fewer than ten. The gene calls are TRBV5-6 and TRBJ2-6; a possible D gene is TRBD2 (5 bases). CDR1 is SGHDT, CDR2 YYEEEE, per germline. The V gene lost 3 bases and the J gene lost 0 bases, with 10 bases spanning the gap. CDR3 length equals 16 residues. The CDR3 region has the DNA TGTGCCAGCAGCTCCCTAGAGGGCTCTGGGGCCAACGTCCTGACTTTC. It translates to CASSSLEGSGANVLTF.

This clone was found once. This chain links TRBV6-5 with TRBJ2-2; TRBD1 agrees at 11 bases. With 4 bases clipped from V and 6 bases from J, the junction kept 7 bases outside the gene matches. Germline V lookup: CDR1 MNHEY, CDR2 SVGAGI. The CDR3 loop spans 16 amino acids. CDR3 loop: CASSSPDRGRAGELFF. The DNA for the CDR3 is TGTGCCAGCAGTTCGCCGGACAGGGGGCGAGCCGGGGAGCTGTTTTTT.

The chain recombines TRBV6-5 with TRBJ2-5; D perhaps matches TRBD1 (5 bases). This CDR3 contains 14 residues. CDR1 is MNHEY, CDR2 SVGAGI, per germline. Trimming removed 6 bases from V and 1 base from J, with 12 bases in between. For the CDR3, the DNA is TGTGCCAGCAGCCTCAGACAGAGCCAAGAGACCCAGTACTTC. It codes for CASSLRQSQETQYF.

This chain connects TRBV5-1 to TRBJ2-6; maybe TRBD1 (6 bases). Germline CDR1 reads SGHRS; CDR2 reads YFSETQ. V was cut by 4 bases and J by 4 bases, with 21 bases left in between. The CDR3 runs to 18 residues. The CDR3 DNA follows: TGCGCCAGCAGCCCAGCAACAGGGCAGGGAGCGGGGGCCAACGTCCTGACTTTC. As protein: CASSPATGQGAGANVLTF.

V usage is TRBV10-3 and J usage is TRBJ1-4; TRBD1 matches 9 bases. The CDR3 runs to 13 residues. The junction had 6 bases not matched to a gene; V was cut back by 8 bases and J by 8 bases. Germline CDR1 and CDR2: ENHRY and SYGVKD. Written as DNA, the CDR3 is TGTGCCATCGGGACAGGGCAAGAAGAAAAACTGTTTTTT. Amino acids: CAIGTGQEEKLFF.

Here the CDR3 DNA reads TGTGCCATCAGTTCGGGACAGGACGGGAACACCATATATTTT. Translation gives CAISSGQDGNTIYF. This rearrangement joins TRBV10-3 to TRBJ1-3; 8 positions match TRBD1. This CDR3 spans 14 amino acids. J gave up 7 bases and V 5 bases, and 7 bases lay outside the gene matches. Looked up from germline, CDR1 is ENHRY and CDR2 is SYGVKD.

The chain couples TRBV5-1 to TRBJ2-1; 9 bases are shared with TRBD1. CDR1 SGHRS and CDR2 YFSETQ come from the germline V gene. V lost 4 bases to trimming and J lost 0 bases; unmatched junction nucleotides: 5. The length of the CDR3 is 16 residues. The CDR3 loop is CASSLPTGGSYNEQFF. CDR3 nucleotide sequence: TGCGCCAGCAGCCTTCCGACAGGGGGCTCCTACAATGAGCAGTTCTTC.

This chain's CDR3 is CASSLITGSGNTIYF. Here the CDR3 DNA reads TGTGCCAGCAGCTTAATAACGGGGTCGGGAAACACCATATATTTT. The chain combines TRBV11-2 with TRBJ1-3; D gene ambiguous. Germline V gene lookup returns CDR1 SGHAT and CDR2 FQNNGV. CDR3 length equals 15 residues. The V end lost 2 bases, the J end lost 4 bases, and 12 bases lay between the germline ends.

V gene TRBV9 combines with J gene TRBJ2-3; D may be TRBD1 (5 bases). V lost 1 base and J 2 bases, leaving 8 bases between the germline ends. The length of the CDR3 is 14 residues. Germline V lookup: CDR1 SGDLS, CDR2 YYNGEE. CDR3 in amino acids: CASSVQDITDTQYF. The CDR3 region has the DNA TGTGCCAGCAGCGTACAGGACATCACAGATACGCAGTATTTT.

J is TRBJ2-7 and V is TRBV6-2 or TRBV6-3; D is perhaps TRBD1 (6 bases). V gave up 2 bases and J gave up 2 bases, with 10 bases separating them. The CDR3 has 14 amino acids. In germline, CDR1 is MNHEY, CDR2 SVGEGT. The CDR3 DNA reads as TGTGCCAGCAGTTACCACAGGGAAGCCTACGAGCAGTACGTC. The encoded protein is CASSYHREAYEQYV.

The CDR3 loop is CASSLAQGLNEAFF. CDR3 nucleotides: TGTGCCAGCAGCTTGGCACAGGGATTAAATGAAGCTTTCTTT. The chain links TRBV5-4 to TRBJ1-1, with D maybe TRBD1 (6 bases). Germline assignment: CDR1 SGHNT and CDR2 YYREEE (reference sequence). The ends were cut back, 0 bases at V and 7 bases at J, with 13 bases in the middle. The CDR3 is made up of 14 amino acids.

Concerning this clone: Other nucleotide sequences in the sample specify the same CDR3. The chain uses TRBV3-1 (or the pseudogene TRBV3-2) and TRBJ2-5, with TRBD2 matching 9 bases. The CDR3 runs to 14 residues. Trimming cost V 4 bases and J 5 bases; bases outside gene matches: 5. From germline, CDR1 is LGHDT and CDR2 YNNKEL (reference sequence). Here the CDR3 reads CASSLGTSRETQYF. The CDR3 region has the DNA TGTGCCAGCAGCCTGGGGACTAGCCGGGAGACCCAGTACTTC.